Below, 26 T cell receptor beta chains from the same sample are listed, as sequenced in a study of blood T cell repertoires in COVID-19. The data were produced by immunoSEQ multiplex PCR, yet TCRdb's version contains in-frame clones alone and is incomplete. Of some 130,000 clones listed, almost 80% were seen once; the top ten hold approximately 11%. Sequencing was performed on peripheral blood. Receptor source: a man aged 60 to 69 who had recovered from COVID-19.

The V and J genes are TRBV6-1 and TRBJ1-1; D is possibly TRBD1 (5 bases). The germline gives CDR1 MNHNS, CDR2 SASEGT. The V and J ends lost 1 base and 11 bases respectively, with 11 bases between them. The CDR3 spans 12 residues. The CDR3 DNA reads TGTGCCAGCAGTGAAGTTAGGGGCAGGGCTTTCTTT. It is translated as CASSEVRGRAFF.

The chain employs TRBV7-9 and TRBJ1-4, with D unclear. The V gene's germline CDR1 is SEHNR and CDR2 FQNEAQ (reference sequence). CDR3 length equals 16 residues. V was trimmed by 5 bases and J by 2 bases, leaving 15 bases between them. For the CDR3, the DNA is TGTGCCAGCAGCCGACCGACGGGGAACACTAATGAAAAACTGTTTTTT. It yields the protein CASSRPTGNTNEKLFF.

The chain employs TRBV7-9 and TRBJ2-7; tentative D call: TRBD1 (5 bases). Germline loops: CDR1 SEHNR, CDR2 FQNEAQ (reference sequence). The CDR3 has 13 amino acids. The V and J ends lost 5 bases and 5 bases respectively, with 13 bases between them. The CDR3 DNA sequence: TGTGCCAGCAGCGGGGCGGATCCCCACGAGCAGTACTTC. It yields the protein CASSGADPHEQYF.

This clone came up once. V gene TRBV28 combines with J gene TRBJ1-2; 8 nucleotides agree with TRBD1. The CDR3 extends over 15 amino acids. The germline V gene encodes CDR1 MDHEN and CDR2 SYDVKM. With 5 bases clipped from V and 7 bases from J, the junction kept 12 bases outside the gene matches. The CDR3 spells CASSPRTGRGSGYTF. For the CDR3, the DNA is TGTGCCAGCAGTCCGCGGACAGGGAGGGGTTCTGGCTACACCTTC.

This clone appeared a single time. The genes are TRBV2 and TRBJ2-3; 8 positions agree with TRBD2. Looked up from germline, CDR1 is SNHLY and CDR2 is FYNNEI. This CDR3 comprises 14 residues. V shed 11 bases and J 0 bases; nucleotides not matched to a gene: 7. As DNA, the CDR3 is TGTGCCGGCAAGCGGGGGATGAGCACAGATACGCAGTATTTT. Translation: CAGKRGMSTDTQYF.

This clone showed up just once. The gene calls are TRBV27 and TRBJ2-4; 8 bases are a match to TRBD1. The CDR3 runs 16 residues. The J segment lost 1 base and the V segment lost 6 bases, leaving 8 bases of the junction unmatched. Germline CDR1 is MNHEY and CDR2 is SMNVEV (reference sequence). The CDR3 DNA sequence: TGTGCCAGCAGCCCGGACAGGGACGATGCCAAAAACATTCAGTACTTC. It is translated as CASSPDRDDAKNIQYF.

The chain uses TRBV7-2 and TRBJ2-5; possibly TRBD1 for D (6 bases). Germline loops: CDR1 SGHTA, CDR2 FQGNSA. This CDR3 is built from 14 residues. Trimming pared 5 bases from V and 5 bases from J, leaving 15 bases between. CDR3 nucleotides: TGTGCCAGCAGCCTTTCAGGGGTAGGGGAGACCCAGTACTTC. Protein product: CASSLSGVGETQYF. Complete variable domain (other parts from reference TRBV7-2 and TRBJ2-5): GAGVSQSPSNKVTEKGKDVELRCDPISGHTALYWYRQSLGQGLEFLIYFQGNSAPDKSGLPSDRFSAERTGGSVSTLTIQRTQQEDSAVYLCASSLSGVGETQYFGPGTRLLVL.

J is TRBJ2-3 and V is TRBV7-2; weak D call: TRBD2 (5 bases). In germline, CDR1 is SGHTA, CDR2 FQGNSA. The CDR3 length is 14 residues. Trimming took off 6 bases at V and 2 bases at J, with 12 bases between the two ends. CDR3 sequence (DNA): TGTGCCAGCAGTGGGAGTACGGACACAGATACGCAGTATTTT. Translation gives CASSGSTDTDTQYF.

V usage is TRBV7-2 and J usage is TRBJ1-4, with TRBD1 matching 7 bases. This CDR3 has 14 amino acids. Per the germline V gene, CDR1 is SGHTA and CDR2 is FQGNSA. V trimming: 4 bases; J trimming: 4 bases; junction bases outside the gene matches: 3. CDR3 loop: CASSSTGYNEKLFF. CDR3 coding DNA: TGTGCCAGCAGCTCGACAGGGTATAATGAAAAACTGTTTTTT.

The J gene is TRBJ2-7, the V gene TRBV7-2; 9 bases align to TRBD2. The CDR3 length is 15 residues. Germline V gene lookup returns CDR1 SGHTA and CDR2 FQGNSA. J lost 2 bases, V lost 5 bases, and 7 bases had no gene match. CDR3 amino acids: CASSVSGGSPYEQYF. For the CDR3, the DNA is TGTGCCAGCAGCGTTAGCGGGGGCTCCCCCTACGAGCAGTACTTC.

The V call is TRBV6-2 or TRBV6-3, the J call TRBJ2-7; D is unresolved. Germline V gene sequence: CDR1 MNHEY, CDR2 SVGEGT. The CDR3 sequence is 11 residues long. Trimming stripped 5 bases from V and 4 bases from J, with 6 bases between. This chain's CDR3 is CASSPSYEQYF. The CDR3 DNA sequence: TGTGCCAGCAGTCCCTCGTACGAGCAGTACTTC.

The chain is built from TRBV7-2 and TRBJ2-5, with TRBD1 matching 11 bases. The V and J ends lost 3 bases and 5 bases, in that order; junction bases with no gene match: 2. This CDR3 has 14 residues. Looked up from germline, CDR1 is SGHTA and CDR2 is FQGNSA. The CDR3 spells CASSLDRGLETQYF. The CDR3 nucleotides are TGTGCCAGCAGCTTGGACAGGGGGCTGGAGACCCAGTACTTC.

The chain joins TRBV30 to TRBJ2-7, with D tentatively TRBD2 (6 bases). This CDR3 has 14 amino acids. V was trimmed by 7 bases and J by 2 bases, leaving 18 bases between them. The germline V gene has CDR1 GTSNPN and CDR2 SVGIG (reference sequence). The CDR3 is CAYSRLVGPYEQYF. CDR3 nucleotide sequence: TGTGCCTACTCACGACTAGTAGGGCCCTACGAGCAGTACTTC.

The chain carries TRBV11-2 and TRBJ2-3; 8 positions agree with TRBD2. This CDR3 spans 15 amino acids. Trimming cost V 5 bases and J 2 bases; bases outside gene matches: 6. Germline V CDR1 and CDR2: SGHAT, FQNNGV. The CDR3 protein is CASSRSGSVTDTQYF. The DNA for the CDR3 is TGTGCCAGCAGCCGAAGCGGGAGCGTCACAGATACGCAGTATTTT.

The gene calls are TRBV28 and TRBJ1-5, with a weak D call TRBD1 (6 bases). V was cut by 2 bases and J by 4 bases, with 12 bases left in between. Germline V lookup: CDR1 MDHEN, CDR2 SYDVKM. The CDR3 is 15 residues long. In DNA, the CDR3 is TGTGCCAGCAGTTTAGGGCAGGGGCGTAATCAGCCCCAGCATTTT. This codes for CASSLGQGRNQPQHF.

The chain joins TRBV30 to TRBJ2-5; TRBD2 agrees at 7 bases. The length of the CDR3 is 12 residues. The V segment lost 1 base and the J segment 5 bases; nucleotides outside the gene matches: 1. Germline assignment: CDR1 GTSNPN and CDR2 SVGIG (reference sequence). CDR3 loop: CAWSAGRETQYF. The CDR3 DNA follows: TGTGCCTGGAGTGCCGGGAGGGAGACCCAGTACTTC.

The CDR3: CSVHRVGPETQYF. The CDR3 DNA reads as TGCAGCGTCCACAGAGTGGGGCCAGAGACCCAGTACTTC. The V gene is TRBV29-1, the J gene TRBJ2-5; D is possibly TRBD1 (5 bases). CDR3 length equals 13 residues. Germline values: CDR1 SQVTM, CDR2 ANQGSEA. Trimming removed 6 bases at V and 4 bases at J, with 15 bases between. Full variable domain (rest looked up from reference TRBV29-1 and TRBJ2-5): SAVISQKPSRDICQRGTSLTIQCQVDSQVTMMFWYRQQPGQSLTLIATANQGSEATYESGFVIDKFPISRPNLTFSTLTVSNMSPEDSSIYLCSVHRVGPETQYFGPGTRLLVL.

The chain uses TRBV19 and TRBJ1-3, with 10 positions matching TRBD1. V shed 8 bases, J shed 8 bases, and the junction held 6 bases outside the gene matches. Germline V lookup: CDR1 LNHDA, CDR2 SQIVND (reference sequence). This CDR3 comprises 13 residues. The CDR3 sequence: CASAWDRGDTIYF. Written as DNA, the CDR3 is TGTGCCAGTGCCTGGGACAGGGGAGACACCATATATTTT.

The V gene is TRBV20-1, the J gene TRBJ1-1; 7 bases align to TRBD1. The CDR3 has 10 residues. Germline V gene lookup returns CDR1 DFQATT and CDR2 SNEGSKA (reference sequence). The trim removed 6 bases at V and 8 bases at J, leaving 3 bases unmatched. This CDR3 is CSANRGEAFF. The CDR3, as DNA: TGCAGTGCCAACAGGGGAGAAGCTTTCTTT.

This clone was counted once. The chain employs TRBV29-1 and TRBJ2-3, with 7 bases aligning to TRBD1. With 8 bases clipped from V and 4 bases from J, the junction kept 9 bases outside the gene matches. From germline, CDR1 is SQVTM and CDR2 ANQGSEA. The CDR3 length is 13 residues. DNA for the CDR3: TGCAGCCTCTCACAGGGGCCCGCAGATACGCAGTATTTT. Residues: CSLSQGPADTQYF.

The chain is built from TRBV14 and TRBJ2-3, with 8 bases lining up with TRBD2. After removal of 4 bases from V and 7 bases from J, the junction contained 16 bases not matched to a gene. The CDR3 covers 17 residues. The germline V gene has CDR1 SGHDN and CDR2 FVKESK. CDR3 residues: CASSLVFGTRFMHTQYF. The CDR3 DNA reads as TGTGCCAGCAGCCTAGTCTTCGGGACTAGGTTTATGCATACGCAGTATTTT.

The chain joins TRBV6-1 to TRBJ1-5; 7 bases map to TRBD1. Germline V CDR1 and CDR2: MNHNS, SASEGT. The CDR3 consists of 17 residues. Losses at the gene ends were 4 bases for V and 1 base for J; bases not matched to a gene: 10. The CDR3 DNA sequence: TGTGCCAGCAGTGCGCGGGACAGTCTAAGGAGCAATCAGCCCCAGCATTTT. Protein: CASSARDSLRSNQPQHF.

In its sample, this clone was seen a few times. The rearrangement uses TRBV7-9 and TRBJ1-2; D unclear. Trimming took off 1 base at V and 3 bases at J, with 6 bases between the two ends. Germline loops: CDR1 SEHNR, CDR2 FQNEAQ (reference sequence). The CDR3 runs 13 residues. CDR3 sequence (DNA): TGTGCCAGCAGCTTAGACGCGGACTATGGCTACACCTTC. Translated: CASSLDADYGYTF.

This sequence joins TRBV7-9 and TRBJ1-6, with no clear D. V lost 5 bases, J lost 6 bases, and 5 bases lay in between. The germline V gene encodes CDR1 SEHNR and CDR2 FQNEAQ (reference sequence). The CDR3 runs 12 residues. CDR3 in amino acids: CASSEANSPLHF. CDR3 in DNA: TGTGCCAGCAGCGAGGCTAATTCACCCCTCCACTTT.

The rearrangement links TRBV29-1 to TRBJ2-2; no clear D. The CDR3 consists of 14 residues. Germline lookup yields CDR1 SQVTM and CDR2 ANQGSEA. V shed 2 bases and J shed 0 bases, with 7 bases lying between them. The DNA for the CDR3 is TGCAGCGTTGAAAAGGAGACGAACACCGGGGAGCTGTTTTTT. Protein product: CSVEKETNTGELFF.

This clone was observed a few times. This CDR3 is CASSRRFTGTPNEQFF. CDR3 nucleotides: TGTGCCAGCAGTCGCCGGTTTACAGGGACCCCCAATGAGCAGTTCTTC. The genes are TRBV11-3 and TRBJ2-1; weak D call: TRBD1 (6 bases). This CDR3 has 16 amino acids. Germline CDR1 and CDR2: SGHNT and YENEEA. Trimming pared 6 bases from V and 6 bases from J, leaving 21 bases between. Based on the CDR3 plus reference TRBV11-3 and TRBJ2-1, the full variable domain is EAGVVQSPRYKIIEKKQPVAFWCNPISGHNTLYWYLQNLGQGPELLIRYENEEAVDDSQLPKDRFSAERLKGVDSTLKIQPAELGDSAVYLCASSRRFTGTPNEQFFGPGTRLTVL.